Presented here are 8 T cell receptor beta chains from one specimen sequenced in a study of T cells in Graves' hyperthyroidism and ophthalmopathy. The CDR3 regions of TCR beta were amplified from RNA transcripts. When the TCR CDR3 underwent first-round RT-PCR, the HTBI primer set was used. TCRdb fed the multiplex PCR reads into MiXCR, producing one record per CDR3 protein. This table holds more than 450,000 distinct CDR3 sequences, approximately 15% found once. Sequencing was done on a sample of blood. These receptors were collected from a woman aged 35 to 49 with Graves' hyperthyroidism.

This clonotype was picked up many times. J is TRBJ1-5 and V is TRBV18; D gene ambiguous. Germline CDR1 is KGHSH and CDR2 is LQKENI. V was pared by 5 bases and J by 5 bases, with 13 bases between. The CDR3 runs 14 residues. CDR3 bases: TGTGCCAGCTCATCTGGTGAGTCACATCAGCCCCAGCATTTT. Protein sequence: CASSSGESHQPQHF.

There are many counts of this clonotype. The chain employs TRBV20-1 and TRBJ1-1; TRBD1 agrees at 7 bases. Germline assignment: CDR1 DFQATT and CDR2 SNEGSKA (reference sequence). Germline trimming cut 5 bases from V and 0 bases from J; bases unmatched to any gene: 6. The CDR3 contains 14 residues. CDR3 coding DNA: TGCAGTGCTTGGTCAGGGGGACTGAACACTGAAGCTTTCTTT. Its translation is CSAWSGGLNTEAFF.

Many counts were recorded for this clonotype. The J gene is TRBJ1-1, the V gene TRBV30; the match to TRBD1 covers 10 bases. J lost 10 bases, V lost 7 bases, and 15 bases had no gene match. The CDR3 contains 14 residues. Germline V lookup: CDR1 GTSNPN, CDR2 SVGIG (reference sequence). CDR3 DNA: TGTGCCTTCTCCGGGACAGGGGTCACGAAGGCAGCTTTCTTT. Its protein is CAFSGTGVTKAAFF.

This clonotype was detected a few times. The V call is TRBV19, the J call TRBJ1-1; no definite D call. CDR3 length: 11 amino acids. CDR1 is LNHDA, CDR2 SQIVND, per germline (reference sequence). V gave up 4 bases and J gave up 6 bases, with 6 bases separating them. CDR3 sequence (DNA): TGTGCCAGTAGTAACATTGCTGAAGCTTTCTTT. Residues: CASSNIAEAFF. Variable domain in full (rest from reference TRBV19 and TRBJ1-1): DGGITQSPKYLFRKEGQNVTLSCEQNLNHDAMYWYRQDPGQGLRLIYYSQIVNDFQKGDIAEGYSVSREKKESFPLTVTSAQKNPTAFYLCASSNIAEAFFGQGTRLTVV.

The table lists this clonotype with a count of one. This chain connects TRBV30 to TRBJ2-7; TRBD1 matches at 8 bases. V was clipped by 8 bases and J by 5 bases; unmatched bases: 11. The CDR3 loop spans 13 amino acids. Germline V CDR1 and CDR2: GTSNPN, SVGIG (reference sequence). CDR3 in amino acids: CATSGQALDEQYF. In nucleotides, the CDR3 is TGTGCCACATCGGGACAGGCCTTGGACGAGCAGTACTTC.

This clonotype showed up many times. This sequence joins TRBV18 and TRBJ1-3; D is unclear. Germline values: CDR1 KGHSH, CDR2 LQKENI. Trimming removed 3 bases at V and 0 bases at J, with 12 bases between. CDR3 length: 16 amino acids. The CDR3 loop reads CASSPNRTSSGNTIYF. The DNA of the CDR3 is TGTGCCAGCTCACCGAACCGTACGAGCTCTGGAAACACCATATATTTT.

This clonotype was seen ten or more times. V gene TRBV28 combines with J gene TRBJ1-3; TRBD1 aligns across 9 bases. Per the germline V gene, CDR1 is MDHEN and CDR2 is SYDVKM. V lost 5 bases and J lost 1; bases outside the gene matches: 6. The CDR3 sequence is 16 residues long. Written as DNA, the CDR3 is TGTGCCAGCAGTGAGAATGGACAGGGGTCTGGAAACACCATATATTTT. Residues: CASSENGQGSGNTIYF.

This clonotype was counted only a few times. This chain links TRBV7-9 with TRBJ2-4, with no clear D. Germline assignment: CDR1 SEHNR and CDR2 FQNEAQ (reference sequence). With 1 base removed from V and 0 bases from J, the gap between germline ends came to 7 bases. This CDR3 is 15 amino acids long. The CDR3 reads CASSLDYLAKNIQYF. Here the CDR3 DNA reads TGTGCCAGCAGCTTAGATTATCTAGCCAAAAACATTCAGTACTTC.